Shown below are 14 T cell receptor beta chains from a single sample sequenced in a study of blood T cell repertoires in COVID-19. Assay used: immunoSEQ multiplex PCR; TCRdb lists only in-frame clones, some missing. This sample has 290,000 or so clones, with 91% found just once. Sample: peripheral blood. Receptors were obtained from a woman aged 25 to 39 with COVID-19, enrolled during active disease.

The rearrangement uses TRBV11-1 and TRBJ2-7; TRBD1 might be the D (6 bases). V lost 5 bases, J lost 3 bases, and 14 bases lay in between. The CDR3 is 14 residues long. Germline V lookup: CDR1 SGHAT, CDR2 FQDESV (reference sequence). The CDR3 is CASSRGQSFYEQYF. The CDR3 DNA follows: TGTGCCAGCAGCCGTGGACAGTCGTTCTACGAGCAGTACTTC.

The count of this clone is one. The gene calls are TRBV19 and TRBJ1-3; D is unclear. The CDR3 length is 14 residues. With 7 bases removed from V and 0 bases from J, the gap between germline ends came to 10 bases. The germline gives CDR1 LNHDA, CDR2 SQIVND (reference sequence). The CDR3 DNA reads TGTGCCAGTACCACCGGGAGCTCTGGAAACACCATATATTTT. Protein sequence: CASTTGSSGNTIYF.

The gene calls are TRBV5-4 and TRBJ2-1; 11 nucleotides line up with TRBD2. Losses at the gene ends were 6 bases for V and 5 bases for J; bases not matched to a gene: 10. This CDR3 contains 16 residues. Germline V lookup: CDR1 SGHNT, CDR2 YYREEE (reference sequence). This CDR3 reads CASKVAGTSGNNEQFF. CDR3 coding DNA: TGTGCCAGCAAGGTGGCCGGGACTAGCGGTAACAATGAGCAGTTCTTC.

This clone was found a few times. The CDR3 coding sequence is TGTGCCATCAGGGGCTCAGGGGGTGGCTACACCTTC. Its protein product is CAIRGSGGGYTF. The rearrangement links TRBV10-3 to TRBJ1-2; 7 bases match TRBD1. V dropped 6 bases and J dropped 7; count of bases not matched to a gene: 5. CDR3 size: 12 residues. Germline lookup yields CDR1 ENHRY and CDR2 SYGVKD.

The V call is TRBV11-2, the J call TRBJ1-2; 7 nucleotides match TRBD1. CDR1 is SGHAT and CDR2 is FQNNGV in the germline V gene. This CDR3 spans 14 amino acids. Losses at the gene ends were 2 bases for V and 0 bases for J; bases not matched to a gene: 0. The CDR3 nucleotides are TGTGCCAGCAGCTTAACAGGGGCTAACTATGGCTACACCTTC. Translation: CASSLTGANYGYTF.

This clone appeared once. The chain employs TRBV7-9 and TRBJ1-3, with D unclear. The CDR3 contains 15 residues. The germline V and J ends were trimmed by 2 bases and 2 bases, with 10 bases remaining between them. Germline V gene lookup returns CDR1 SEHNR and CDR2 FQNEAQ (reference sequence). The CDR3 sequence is CASSLTQNTGNTIYF. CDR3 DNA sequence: TGTGCCAGCAGCTTAACCCAGAACACTGGAAACACCATATATTTT.

CDR3 amino acids: CASSPQGQGAMGNQPQHF. CDR3 sequence (DNA): TGTGCCAGCTCACCACAGGGACAGGGGGCGATGGGCAATCAGCCCCAGCATTTT. V gene TRBV18 combines with J gene TRBJ1-5; 12 nucleotides match TRBD1. This CDR3 has 18 amino acids. Germline V gives CDR1 KGHSH, CDR2 LQKENI. V lost 1 base and J lost 2; bases outside the gene matches: 6. Full variable domain (remainder filled in from reference TRBV18 and TRBJ1-5): NAGVMQNPRHLVRRRGQEARLRCSPMKGHSHVYWYRQLPEEGLKFMVYLQKENIIDESGMPKERFSAEFPKEGPSILRIQQVVRGDSAAYFCASSPQGQGAMGNQPQHFGDGTRLSIL.

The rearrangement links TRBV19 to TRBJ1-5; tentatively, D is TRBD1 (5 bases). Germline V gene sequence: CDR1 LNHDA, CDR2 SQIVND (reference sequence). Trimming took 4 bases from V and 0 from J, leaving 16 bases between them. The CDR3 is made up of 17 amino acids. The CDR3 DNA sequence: TGTGCCAGTAGTAGATCACTCGGGGGGGTTAGCAATCAGCCCCAGCATTTT. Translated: CASSRSLGGVSNQPQHF.

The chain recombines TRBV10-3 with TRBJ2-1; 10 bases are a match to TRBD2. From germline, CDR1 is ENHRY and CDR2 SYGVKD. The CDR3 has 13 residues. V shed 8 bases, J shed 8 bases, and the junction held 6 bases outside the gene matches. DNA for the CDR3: TGTGCCATCTTATCTAGCGGGAGCGATGAGCAGTTCTTC. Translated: CAILSSGSDEQFF.

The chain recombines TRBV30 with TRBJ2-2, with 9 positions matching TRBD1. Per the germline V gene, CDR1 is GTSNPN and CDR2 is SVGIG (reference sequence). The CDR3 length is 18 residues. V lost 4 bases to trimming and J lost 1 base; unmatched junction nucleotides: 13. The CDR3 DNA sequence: TGTGCCTGGATTGCCGGGACAGGGATAGGCTGGAACACCGGGGAGCTGTTTTTT. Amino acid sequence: CAWIAGTGIGWNTGELFF.

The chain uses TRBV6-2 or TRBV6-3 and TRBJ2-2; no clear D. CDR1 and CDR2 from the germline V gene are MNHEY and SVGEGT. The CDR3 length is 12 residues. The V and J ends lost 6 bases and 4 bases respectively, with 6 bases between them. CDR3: CASSQLTGELFF. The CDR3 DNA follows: TGTGCCAGCAGCCAACTCACCGGGGAGCTGTTTTTT.

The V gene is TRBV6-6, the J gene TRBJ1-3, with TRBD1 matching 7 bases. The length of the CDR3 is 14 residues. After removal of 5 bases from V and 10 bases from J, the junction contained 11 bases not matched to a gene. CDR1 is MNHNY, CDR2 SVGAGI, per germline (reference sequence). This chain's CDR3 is CASSPDRVGLTIYF. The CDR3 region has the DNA TGTGCCAGCAGTCCCGACAGGGTCGGGTTGACCATATATTTT.

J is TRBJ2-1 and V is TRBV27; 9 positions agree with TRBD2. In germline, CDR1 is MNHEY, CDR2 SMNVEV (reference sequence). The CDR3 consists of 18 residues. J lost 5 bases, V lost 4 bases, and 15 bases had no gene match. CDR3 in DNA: TGTGCCAGCAGTTACACCCCTATTAGCGGGAGCTACCACAATGAGCAGTTCTTC. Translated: CASSYTPISGSYHNEQFF.

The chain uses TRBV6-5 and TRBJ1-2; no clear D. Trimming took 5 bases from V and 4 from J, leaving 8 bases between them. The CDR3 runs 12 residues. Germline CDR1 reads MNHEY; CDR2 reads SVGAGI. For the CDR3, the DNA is TGTGCCAGCAGTCCCGGGTCCTATGGCTACACCTTC. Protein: CASSPGSYGYTF.